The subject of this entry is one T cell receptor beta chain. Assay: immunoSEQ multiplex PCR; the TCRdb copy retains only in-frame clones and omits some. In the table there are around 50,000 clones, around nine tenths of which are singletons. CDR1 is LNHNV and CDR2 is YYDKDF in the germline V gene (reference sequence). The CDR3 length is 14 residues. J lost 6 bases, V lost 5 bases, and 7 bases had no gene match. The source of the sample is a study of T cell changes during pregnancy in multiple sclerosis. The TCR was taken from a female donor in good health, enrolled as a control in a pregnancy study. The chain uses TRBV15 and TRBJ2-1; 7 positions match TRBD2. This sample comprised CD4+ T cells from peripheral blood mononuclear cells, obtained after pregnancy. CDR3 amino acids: CATSAGRGVNEQFF. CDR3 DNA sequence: TGTGCCACCAGCGCAGGCCGGGGGGTCAATGAGCAGTTCTTC.